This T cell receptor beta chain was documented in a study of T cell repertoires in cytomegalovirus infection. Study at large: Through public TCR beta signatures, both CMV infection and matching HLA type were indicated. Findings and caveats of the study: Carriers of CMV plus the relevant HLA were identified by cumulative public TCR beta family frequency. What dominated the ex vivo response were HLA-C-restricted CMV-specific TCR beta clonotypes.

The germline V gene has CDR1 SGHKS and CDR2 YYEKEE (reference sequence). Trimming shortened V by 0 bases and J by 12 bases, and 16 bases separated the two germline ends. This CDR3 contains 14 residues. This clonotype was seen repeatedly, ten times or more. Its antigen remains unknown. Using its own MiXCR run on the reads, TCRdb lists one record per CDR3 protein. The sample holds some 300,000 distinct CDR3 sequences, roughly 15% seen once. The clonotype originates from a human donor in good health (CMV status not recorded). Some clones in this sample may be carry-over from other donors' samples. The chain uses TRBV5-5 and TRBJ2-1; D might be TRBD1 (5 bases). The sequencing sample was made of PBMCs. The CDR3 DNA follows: TGTGCCAGCAGCTTGGGGTCCTCGGACAACCGGCAGTTCTTC. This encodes CASSLGSSDNRQFF. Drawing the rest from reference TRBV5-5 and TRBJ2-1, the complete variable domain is DAGVTQSPTHLIKTRGQQVTLRCSPISGHKSVSWYQQVLGQGPQFIFQYYEKEERGRGNFPDRFSARQFPNYSSELNVNALLLGDSALYLCASSLGSSDNRQFFGPGTRLTVL.